One sample yielded the 24 T cell receptor beta chains listed below, sequenced in a study of identifying expanded T cells in peripheral blood. Generated by immunoSEQ multiplex PCR, the TCRdb table keeps only in-frame clones and is missing some. This table holds 80,000 to 90,000 clones, 75% to 90% found once. The sample consisted of blood. These receptors originate from a person aged 18 to 75 in good health.

The rearrangement links TRBV5-1 to TRBJ1-2, with D maybe TRBD1 (5 bases). V was pared by 4 bases and J by 2 bases, with 15 bases between. The CDR3 consists of 15 residues. CDR1 is SGHRS and CDR2 is YFSETQ in the germline V gene. The CDR3 sequence is CASSDRGRENYGYTF. DNA of the CDR3: TGCGCCAGCAGCGACCGGGGCAGGGAAAACTATGGCTACACCTTC.

CDR3 residues: CASSYDPGQYSDTQYF. The CDR3 region has the DNA TGTGCCAGCAGTTACGACCCCGGACAGTACTCAGATACGCAGTATTTT. V usage is TRBV28 and J usage is TRBJ2-3; D may be TRBD1 (6 bases). This CDR3 is built from 16 residues. Trimming removed 4 bases from V and 4 bases from J, with 18 bases in between. Germline CDR1 and CDR2: MDHEN and SYDVKM.

The chain joins TRBV9 to TRBJ1-6, with D possibly being TRBD1 (5 bases). CDR1 is SGDLS and CDR2 is YYNGEE in the germline V gene. There are 14 residues in the CDR3. Trimming took off 3 bases at V and 7 bases at J, with 11 bases between the two ends. CDR3 DNA: TGTGCCAGCAGCGGGCAGCCAGGGAATTCACCCCTCCACTTT. Translating gives CASSGQPGNSPLHF.

This rearrangement joins TRBV10-1 to TRBJ2-7; 10 nucleotides line up with TRBD1. The V gene's germline CDR1 is WNHNN and CDR2 SYGVQD (reference sequence). The CDR3 contains 16 residues. Trimming at V came to 4 bases and at J to 0 bases, leaving 6 bases not matched to a gene. This chain's CDR3 is CASSGDRGSASYEQYF. The CDR3 DNA reads TGCGCCAGCAGTGGGGACAGGGGATCGGCCTCCTACGAGCAGTACTTC.

V and J are TRBV12-5 and TRBJ1-1, with a weak D call TRBD1 (6 bases). The length of the CDR3 is 15 residues. Germline CDR1 LGHNT, CDR2 FRNRAP. The ends were cut back, 0 bases at V and 2 bases at J, with 10 bases in the middle. CDR3 region: CASGLVPGVNTEAFF. The CDR3 DNA is TGTGCTAGTGGTTTGGTACCAGGGGTAAACACTGAAGCTTTCTTT.

This chain connects TRBV14 to TRBJ2-1; D is ambiguous. Germline assignment: CDR1 SGHDN and CDR2 FVKESK. The CDR3 totals 12 residues. Trimming removed 2 bases from V and 10 bases from J, with 9 bases in between. The CDR3 reads CASSQSGFEQFF. The CDR3 coding sequence is TGTGCCAGCAGCCAATCAGGCTTCGAGCAGTTCTTC.

DNA of the CDR3: TGTGCCAGCAGCTTAGTACGGGGGTACGAGCAGTACTTC. It specifies CASSLVRGYEQYF. The V gene is TRBV7-9, the J gene TRBJ2-7; the D gene is possibly TRBD2 (6 bases). This CDR3 has 13 amino acids. The germline V gene encodes CDR1 SEHNR and CDR2 FQNEAQ (reference sequence). V was shortened by 1 base and J by 4 bases, with 8 bases between the two germline ends.

This clone was seen a single time. The V call is TRBV29-1, the J call TRBJ2-5; 7 bases match TRBD1. Per the germline V gene, CDR1 is SQVTM and CDR2 is ANQGSEA. The CDR3 is 13 residues long. The V and J ends lost 3 bases and 5 bases, in that order; junction bases with no gene match: 6. CDR3 coding DNA: TGCAGCGTTGACAGGGGGTGGCGGGAGACCCAGTACTTC. This translates into CSVDRGWRETQYF.

The rearrangement joins TRBV6-5 to TRBJ1-1; D ambiguous. The CDR3 runs 12 residues. V dropped 7 bases and J dropped 1 base, with 7 bases sitting between them. The germline V gene has CDR1 MNHEY and CDR2 SVGAGI. CDR3 bases: TGTGCCAGCACTTCAACGAACACTGAAGCTTTCTTT. Translating gives CASTSTNTEAFF.

The count of this clone is one. V is TRBV7-9 and J is TRBJ1-2; D not resolved. The germline V and J ends were trimmed by 3 bases and 5 bases, with 10 bases remaining between them. Germline V lookup: CDR1 SEHNR, CDR2 FQNEAQ (reference sequence). This CDR3 is built from 13 residues. The CDR3 DNA reads TGTGCCAGCAGCTTTCCCGATAGGTATGGCTACACCTTC. Encoded protein: CASSFPDRYGYTF.

The CDR3 bases are TGTGCCAGCAGCGTCACCCCACGGGGCGCAGATAATGAAAAACTGTTTTTT. It specifies CASSVTPRGADNEKLFF. This chain links TRBV9 with TRBJ1-4; weak D call: TRBD1 (5 bases). The germline V gene has CDR1 SGDLS and CDR2 YYNGEE. The CDR3 runs to 17 residues. Trimming pared 2 bases from V and 4 bases from J, leaving 18 bases between.

The chain combines TRBV7-2 with TRBJ2-3; 10 nucleotides match TRBD2. The CDR3 totals 15 residues. Germline V gives CDR1 SGHTA, CDR2 FQGNSA. The V gene end was trimmed by 3 bases and the J gene end by 4 bases; junction bases not matched to a gene: 4. The CDR3 coding sequence is TGTGCCAGCAGCTTCAGCGGGGGGGCCCCAGATACGCAGTATTTT. Translated: CASSFSGGAPDTQYF.

This clone was counted a few times. The chain joins TRBV30 to TRBJ1-2; TRBD1 agrees at 10 bases. The CDR3 spans 15 residues. The ends lost 7 bases at V and 7 bases at J; junction bases unmatched: 15. Germline V CDR1 and CDR2: GTSNPN, SVGIG (reference sequence). CDR3 amino acids: CAFQRQGATSRGYTF. CDR3 sequence (DNA): TGTGCCTTTCAAAGACAGGGGGCGACCTCCCGTGGCTACACCTTC.

The chain has TRBV11-2 and TRBJ2-3; the D gene could be TRBD1 or TRBD2 (6 bases each). Germline CDR1 is SGHAT and CDR2 is FQNNGV. Trimming took off 1 base at V and 4 bases at J, with 9 bases between the two ends. The CDR3 loop spans 14 amino acids. The CDR3 sequence is CASSLGRGADTQYF. CDR3 bases: TGTGCCAGCAGCTTAGGAAGGGGGGCAGATACGCAGTATTTT.

The CDR3 region is CASSPGTFVYTQYF. CDR3 DNA: TGTGCCAGCAGCCCGGGGACGTTTGTTTATACGCAGTATTTT. The rearrangement links TRBV5-6 to TRBJ2-3; D is possibly TRBD1 or TRBD2 (5 bases each). Germline CDR1 SGHDT, CDR2 YYEEEE. Trimming left V 4 bases short and J 7 bases short, with 16 bases between. The CDR3 has 14 residues.

The rearrangement uses TRBV14 and TRBJ1-6, with D unclear. The CDR3 is 14 amino acids. Trimming left V 2 bases short and J 10 bases short, with 12 bases between. Germline V gene sequence: CDR1 SGHDN, CDR2 FVKESK. Here the CDR3 DNA reads TGTGCCAGCAGCCAAAGGCTCGTAGGATCACCCCTCCACTTT. It encodes CASSQRLVGSPLHF.

The V gene is TRBV5-8, the J gene TRBJ1-5, with D perhaps TRBD1 (6 bases). Germline V gene data show CDR1 as SGHTS and CDR2 as YDEGEE. The CDR3 covers 13 residues. Trimming removed 4 bases from V and 4 bases from J, with 9 bases in between. The chain's CDR3 is CASSPTGNQPQHF. The DNA for the CDR3 is TGTGCCAGCAGCCCCACAGGGAATCAGCCCCAGCATTTT.

This chain joins TRBV7-2 and TRBJ1-2; D is unclear. V was cut by 5 bases and J by 3 bases, with 7 bases left in between. This CDR3 comprises 12 residues. Germline values: CDR1 SGHTA, CDR2 FQGNSA. CDR3 loop: CASSQSDYGYTF. Here the CDR3 DNA reads TGTGCCAGCAGCCAGAGTGACTATGGCTACACCTTC.

The chain has TRBV19 and TRBJ2-3, with D unresolved. V was pared by 4 bases and J by 2 bases, with 7 bases between. Per the germline V gene, CDR1 is LNHDA and CDR2 is SQIVND (reference sequence). The length of the CDR3 is 13 residues. The CDR3: CASSRRHTDTQYF. CDR3 DNA sequence: TGTGCCAGTAGTAGGCGACACACAGATACGCAGTATTTT.

The J gene is TRBJ1-1, the V gene TRBV4-1; possibly TRBD1 for D (6 bases). The CDR3 contains 15 residues. The V end was cut by 5 bases, the J end by 1 base, with 14 bases between. CDR1 is MGHRA and CDR2 is YSYEKL in the germline V gene. The CDR3 bases are TGCGCCAGCAGCTTGGAGGGGGGGTCGAACACTGAAGCTTTCTTT. It translates to CASSLEGGSNTEAFF.

The V and J genes are TRBV6-5 and TRBJ1-1, with a weak D call TRBD1 (6 bases). V was cut by 7 bases and J by 3 bases, with 12 bases left in between. The CDR3 is 13 residues long. The V gene's germline CDR1 is MNHEY and CDR2 SVGAGI. CDR3 sequence reads: CASTGAGYTEAFF. CDR3 DNA: TGTGCCAGCACGGGGGCGGGGTACACTGAAGCTTTCTTT.

The chain couples TRBV11-1 to TRBJ2-5; tentative D call: TRBD2 (5 bases). The germline gives CDR1 SGHAT, CDR2 FQDESV (reference sequence). V was clipped by 5 bases and J by 0 bases, with 13 bases between them. The CDR3 runs to 15 residues. The CDR3 nucleotides read TGTGCCAGCAGCCGCCTTTTGAGGGACCAAGAGACCCAGTACTTC. It codes for CASSRLLRDQETQYF.

V gene TRBV4-3 combines with J gene TRBJ1-6, with no clear D. CDR3 length: 14 amino acids. Trimming left V 0 bases short and J 14 bases short, with 14 bases between. Germline CDR1 reads LGHNA; CDR2 reads YSLEER. CDR3 in DNA: TGCGCCAGCAGCCAAGATATTGCCCCTTTGGCCCTCCACTTT. It is translated as CASSQDIAPLALHF.

This chain uses TRBV6-6 with TRBJ2-7; maybe TRBD1 (5 bases). Trimming removed 4 bases from V and 3 bases from J, with 7 bases in between. There are 12 residues in the CDR3. Germline V gives CDR1 MNHNY, CDR2 SVGAGI (reference sequence). DNA for the CDR3: TGTGCCAGCAGTTTAACAGGCTACGAGCAGTACTTC. The encoded protein is CASSLTGYEQYF.